Presented here are 16 T cell receptor beta chains from one specimen sequenced in a study of blood T cell repertoires in COVID-19. TCRdb's copy holds only in-frame clones and misses some; the assay was immunoSEQ multiplex PCR. The table lists around 83,000 clones, about 83% of them singletons, with roughly 15% in the top ten. The sequenced sample consisted of peripheral blood. The receptors were sampled from a woman between 65 and 79 years old with acute or convalescent COVID-19.

The gene calls are TRBV5-1 and TRBJ2-2, with 9 nucleotides matching TRBD2. V gave up 1 base and J gave up 0 bases; unmatched junction bases: 7. This CDR3 contains 18 residues. Germline V gene sequence: CDR1 SGHRS, CDR2 YFSETQ. Here the CDR3 reads CASSLRGGGEPNTGELFF. The DNA of the CDR3 is TGCGCCAGCAGCTTGCGCGGCGGGGGGGAACCGAACACCGGGGAGCTGTTTTTT.

This clone was counted only a few times. V gene TRBV30 combines with J gene TRBJ1-1; the match to TRBD1 covers 7 bases. Losses at the gene ends were 4 bases for V and 3 bases for J; bases not matched to a gene: 8. Germline loops: CDR1 GTSNPN, CDR2 SVGIG (reference sequence). The CDR3 runs to 14 residues. CDR3 loop: CAWNRQGSDTEAFF. Written as DNA, the CDR3 is TGTGCCTGGAACCGACAGGGAAGTGACACTGAAGCTTTCTTT.

This clone was observed a single time. The chain links TRBV3-1 (or the pseudogene TRBV3-2) to TRBJ1-2; 12 positions agree with TRBD1. This CDR3 has 17 residues. Germline lookup yields CDR1 LGHDT and CDR2 YNNKEL (reference sequence). The V and J ends lost 1 base and 4 bases, in that order; junction bases with no gene match: 7. The CDR3 sequence: CASSQGGTGGVRYGYTF. The CDR3 bases are TGTGCCAGCAGCCAAGGAGGGACAGGGGGCGTCCGCTATGGCTACACCTTC.

The rearrangement uses TRBV3-1 (or the pseudogene TRBV3-2) and TRBJ2-3, with D perhaps TRBD1 (6 bases). This CDR3 spans 14 amino acids. Trimming pared 4 bases from V and 1 base from J, leaving 9 bases between. Germline assignment: CDR1 LGHDT and CDR2 YNNKEL (reference sequence). The CDR3 DNA follows: TGTGCCAGCAGCCTCCGACAGGGCACAGATACGCAGTATTTT. Translated: CASSLRQGTDTQYF.

J is TRBJ1-1 and V is TRBV2, with 8 bases lining up with TRBD1. This CDR3 is 17 amino acids long. Germline CDR1 SNHLY, CDR2 FYNNEI. V trimming: 6 bases; J trimming: 1 base; junction bases outside the gene matches: 13. In nucleotides, the CDR3 is TGTGCCAGCAGCCGGACAGGGAGTGTCGGAGCGAACACTGAAGCTTTCTTT. Residues: CASSRTGSVGANTEAFF.

This sequence joins TRBV5-1 and TRBJ1-3, with D uncertain. V lost 0 bases and J 3 bases, leaving 7 bases between the germline ends. CDR1 and CDR2 (germline): SGHRS, YFSETQ. The CDR3 totals 14 residues. CDR3 nucleotides: TGCGCCAGCAGCTTGGCTCCCGGTGGAAACACCATATATTTT. It yields the protein CASSLAPGGNTIYF.

The gene calls are TRBV6-6 and TRBJ1-2, with D possibly being TRBD1 (6 bases). V dropped 2 bases and J dropped 2 bases, with 9 bases sitting between them. This CDR3 region has 14 residues. CDR1 is MNHNY, CDR2 SVGAGI, per germline (reference sequence). CDR3 sequence reads: CASSYPDRNYGYTF. CDR3 sequence (DNA): TGTGCCAGCAGTTACCCTGACAGGAACTATGGCTACACCTTC.

The chain joins TRBV11-3 to TRBJ2-5; the D is unclear. This CDR3 has 15 amino acids. V gave up 1 base and J gave up 0 bases, with 9 bases separating them. Germline values: CDR1 SGHNT, CDR2 YENEEA. In nucleotides, the CDR3 is TGTGCCAGCAGCTTAGGTGCGCGCAACCAAGAGACCCAGTACTTC. This codes for CASSLGARNQETQYF.

V is TRBV28 and J is TRBJ1-2, with D perhaps TRBD1 (6 bases). The CDR3 consists of 15 residues. Trimming took 2 bases from V and 2 from J, leaving 12 bases between them. In germline, CDR1 is MDHEN, CDR2 SYDVKM. The chain's CDR3 is CASSLEGGLNYGYTF. The CDR3 DNA follows: TGTGCCAGCAGTTTAGAGGGGGGGCTGAACTATGGCTACACCTTC.

The chain couples TRBV12-3 or TRBV12-4 to TRBJ1-4; D is unresolved. The CDR3 is 13 amino acids. The V gene lost 5 bases and the J gene lost 3 bases, with 7 bases spanning the gap. The CDR3 region has the DNA TGTGCCAGCAGTCCGACTTCTAATGAAAAACTGTTTTTT. It yields the protein CASSPTSNEKLFF.

This chain uses TRBV6-1 with TRBJ2-5; 8 bases line up with TRBD2. Trimming cost V 2 bases and J 1 base; bases outside gene matches: 9. This CDR3 spans 17 amino acids. Germline loops: CDR1 MNHNS, CDR2 SASEGT. The CDR3 DNA is TGTGCCAGCAGTGAACCCGGAACTAGCGGCCTCCAAGAGACCCAGTACTTC. Translation gives CASSEPGTSGLQETQYF.

This clone was observed many times. In nucleotides, the CDR3 is TGTGCCAGCAGCCAAGATCTGGCAGGTCTTAACTATGGCTACACCTTC. Translated: CASSQDLAGLNYGYTF. The chain joins TRBV3-1 (or the pseudogene TRBV3-2) to TRBJ1-2; no clear D gene. Between the trimmed V and J ends, which lost 0 bases and 1 base, there was a span of 12 bases. The CDR3 runs to 16 residues. The germline CDR1 and CDR2 sequences are LGHDT and YNNKEL (reference sequence).

This sequence joins TRBV10-2 and TRBJ2-7, with 7 bases matching TRBD2. The germline V gene has CDR1 WSHSY and CDR2 SAAADI. This CDR3 has 15 amino acids. Trimming removed 3 bases from V and 4 bases from J; junction bases left unmatched: 9. CDR3 amino acids: CASSDSWGRGYEQYV. The CDR3 nucleotides read TGCGCCAGCAGTGACTCCTGGGGGAGGGGATACGAGCAGTACGTC.

The count of this clone is one. The chain carries TRBV19 and TRBJ1-2; TRBD1 matches at 9 bases. Germline lookup yields CDR1 LNHDA and CDR2 SQIVND (reference sequence). J gave up 5 bases and V 5 bases, and 3 bases lay outside the gene matches. This CDR3 has 13 residues. As DNA, the CDR3 is TGTGCCAGTAGTGACAGGGGGACTTATGGCTACACCTTC. Translating gives CASSDRGTYGYTF.

The CDR3 protein is CASSLAASDHEQYV. The DNA for the CDR3 is TGTGCCAGCAGCTTGGCTGCCAGCGACCACGAGCAGTACGTC. The chain employs TRBV5-6 and TRBJ2-7, with D uncertain. The CDR3 is 14 amino acids. Trimming removed 0 bases from V and 5 bases from J, with 12 bases in between. Germline-derived CDR1 and CDR2 are SGHDT and YYEEEE.

The rearrangement uses TRBV6-2 or TRBV6-3 and TRBJ2-7; D remains unclear. Trimming removed 5 bases from V and 0 bases from J, with 11 bases in between. The CDR3 runs 14 residues. Per germline, CDR1 MNHEY and CDR2 SVGEGT. CDR3 sequence (DNA): TGTGCCAGCAGTCTATCTAGGAGCTCCTACGAGCAGTACGTC. Protein product: CASSLSRSSYEQYV.